This T cell receptor (beta chain) emerged from a study of shared clonotypes between healthy human individuals. Study-wide results and limits: Sharing of clonotypes among donors was expected to vary with sequencing depth.

Trimming took 5 bases from V and 3 from J, leaving 13 bases between them. Germline V CDR1 and CDR2: MDHEN, SYDVKM. CDR3 size: 15 residues. With respect to this clone: Its target is unknown. The identical CDR3 is also encoded by other nucleotide sequences in the sample.

It was at deep level that the assay was run. Clones were read by immunoSEQ multiplex PCR, and TCRdb kept only the in-frame ones, dropping some. Of some 2.3 million clones in the sample, just over 90% were seen once. This TCR was sampled from a man aged 18 to 35 in good health. Some clones in this sample may be carry-over from other donors' samples. Sequencing was carried out using naive CD4+ T cells from PBMCs. As for subset: CD45RA+ positively selected. The chain has TRBV28 and TRBJ2-2, with no clear D. As DNA, the CDR3 is TGTGCCAGCAGTCGGCTGGGAAAGGACACCGGGGAGCTGTTTTTT. It specifies CASSRLGKDTGELFF.